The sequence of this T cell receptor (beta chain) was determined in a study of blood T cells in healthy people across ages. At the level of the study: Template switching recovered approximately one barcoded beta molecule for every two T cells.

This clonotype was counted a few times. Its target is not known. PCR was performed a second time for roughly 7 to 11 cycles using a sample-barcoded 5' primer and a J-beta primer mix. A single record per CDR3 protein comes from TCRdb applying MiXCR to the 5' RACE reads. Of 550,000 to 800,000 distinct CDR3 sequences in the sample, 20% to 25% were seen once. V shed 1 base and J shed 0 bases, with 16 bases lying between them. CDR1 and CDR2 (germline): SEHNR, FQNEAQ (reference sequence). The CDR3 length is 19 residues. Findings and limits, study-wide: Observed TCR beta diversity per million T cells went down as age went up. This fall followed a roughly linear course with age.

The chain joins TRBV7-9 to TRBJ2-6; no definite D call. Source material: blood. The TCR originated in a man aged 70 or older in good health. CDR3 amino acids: CASSLGSRALRSGANVLTF. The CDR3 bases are TGTGCCAGCAGCTTAGGGTCTAGGGCCTTACGCTCTGGGGCCAACGTCCTGACTTTC.